A selection of T cell receptor beta chains follows, all from one sample in a study of T cells in tuberculosis. Assay used: immunoSEQ multiplex PCR; TCRdb lists only in-frame clones, some missing. In the table there are nearly 60,000 clones, around 90% of which are singletons. Sample: CD1b-GMM tetramer-negative cells sorted from PBMCs. These TCRs come from an adult woman with latent tuberculosis. The conserved cysteine and the conserved F or W are not part of the CDR3 here. Clone size is given for some rows only: seen once, a few or many times, or a class if the clone is expanded.

V | size | CDR3
TRBV5-1 | . | ASSLGASTVTGELF
TRBV4-3 | . | ASSQDLASGYDTNEQF
TRBV25-1 | . | ASSSPGVAGANEQF
TRBV5-6 | . | ASSLSPTWSGGVYNEQF
TRBV2 | . | ASSQFRDRVSGNEQF
TRBV29-1 | . | SVDTGNTGELF
TRBV27 | few | ATGLAGGNEQF
TRBV5-1 | once | ASSPTGADYEQY
TRBV5-1 | . | ASSLTGKSDSKNIQY
TRBV4-1 | . | ASSQAQGRESIGMNTEAF
TRBV28 | . | ASTDRGPTDTQY
TRBV5-1 | . | ASSLTGGVNQPQH
TRBV6-1 | . | ASKGSVAYNEQF
TRBV19 | . | ASSPWDSGRKETQY
TRBV6-1 | . | ASSEAAQGGGQPQH
TRBV25-1 | . | ASSRSGALVDEQY
TRBV7-2 | . | ASTSSVGANYGYT
TRBV6-5 | once | ASSYNRKSYGYT
TRBV5-1 | . | ASKSPGELF
TRBV11-2 | . | ASSLGTSGRTDTQY
TRBV28 | . | ASIRPGQGTGEQY
TRBV6-1 | . | ASSTGSTNEKLF
TRBV6-4 | once | ASVALTGEGEGTEAF
TRBV27 | . | ASSLGGTYNSPLH
TRBV19 | . | ATSSGRNTGELF
TRBV5-6 | . | ASSFQGSVRGYT
TRBV21-1 | . | ASSKSDSQETQY
TRBV6-1 | . | ASNPTAGGSYGYT
TRBV7-2 | once | ASSGGASYEQY
TRBV30 | . | AWSTGGDEQY
TRBV9 | . | ASSGGGLRSGNTIY
TRBV19 | . | ASTLQGGENYGYT
TRBV4-3 | . | ASSQDSADYEQY
TRBV20-1 | . | SGSGSGEQF
TRBV7-2 | . | ASSLGTGAQPQH
TRBV2 | . | ASSLPQSPTSYEQY
TRBV18 | . | ASSPQGGRSPLH
TRBV4-3 | . | ASSQSREFSYEQY
TRBV18 | . | ASSLTGAMQPQH
TRBV7-3 | . | ASSYGGGNEQF
TRBV19 | once | ASSILPGLAGGPGDTDTQY
TRBV4-3 | . | ASSLAQGAGELF
TRBV20-1 | . | SASRQETQY
TRBV7-9 | . | ASSFGLSGTGVRETQY
TRBV7-2 | . | ASSRLYRDRGSPLH
TRBV2 | . | ASIPETSVDNEQF
TRBV6-4 | once | ALQGKSADTQY
TRBV27 | . | ASSPFGRLSTDTQY